The sequence of this TCR beta chain was determined in a study of blood T cell repertoires in COVID-19. Study-wide context: Sites in the United States, Italy and Spain provided acute and convalescent COVID-19 samples. T cells, B-cell-depleted T cells, or PBMCs supplied cDNA or gDNA.

Authors' data handling: Nucleated cell counts were estimated from reference gene primer amplification. The method was immunoSEQ multiplex PCR; TCRdb's version includes in-frame clones alone and lacks a portion of them. V and J calls plus clone size are reproduced from that table; the DNA served to infer D and trimming. The sample lists about 12,000 clones; 82% were seen once. The CDR3 loop spans 15 amino acids. J lost 4 bases, V lost 6 bases, and 9 bases had no gene match. The germline V gene has CDR1 MNHEY and CDR2 SVGEGT. Sequencing was done on a sample of peripheral blood. This receptor was taken from a human donor in a cohort sampled during active COVID-19. The rearrangement uses TRBV6-2 or TRBV6-3 and TRBJ2-5; the match to TRBD1 covers 9 bases. The CDR3 DNA sequence: TGTGCCAGCAGCCTAGGGACAGGGACAGCAGAGACCCAGTACTTC. Residues: CASSLGTGTAETQYF.